The rows below give T cell receptor beta chains drawn from one sample of a study of CD8 T cells in Susac syndrome. TCRdb used MiXCR to reprocess the immunoSEQ multiplex PCR reads, holding one entry per CDR3 protein. The table records some 450,000 distinct CDR3 sequences, roughly 85% of them present only once. The sample was CD8+ T cells from PBMCs. The receptors come from a human donor with multiple sclerosis. The CDR3 runs from the conserved cysteine through the conserved F or W. A D gene is named only where the DNA matches it firmly. The size entry is marked missing in some rows and otherwise reads once, few, many or a size class.

D gene: .
clone size: .
J gene: TRBJ2-7
V gene: TRBV7-9
CDR3 protein: CASSSYGQRGFEYEQYF
CDR3 DNA: TGTGCCAGCAGCTCCTATGGGCAGAGGGGTTTCGAATACGAGCAGTACTTC

D gene: .
clone size: .
J gene: TRBJ2-7
V gene: TRBV19
CDR3 protein: CASSIGVGTYEQYF
CDR3 DNA: TGTGCCAGTAGTATCGGCGTGGGGACCTACGAGCAGTACTTC

D gene: TRBD2
clone size: .
J gene: TRBJ2-5
V gene: TRBV6-5
CDR3 protein: CASSRLAGYQETQYF
CDR3 DNA: TGTGCCAGCAGTCGACTAGCGGGATACCAAGAGACCCAGTACTTC

D gene: .
clone size: few
J gene: TRBJ1-5
V gene: TRBV6-1
CDR3 protein: CASSEGVSSNQPQHF
CDR3 DNA: TGTGCCAGCAGTGAGGGTGTTAGTAGCAATCAGCCCCAGCATTTT

D gene: .
clone size: .
J gene: TRBJ2-7
V gene: TRBV27
CDR3 protein: CASSQTVGGWVAYEQYF
CDR3 DNA: TGTGCCAGCAGCCAAACTGTAGGGGGGTGGGTTGCCTACGAGCAGTACTTC

D gene: .
clone size: once
J gene: TRBJ1-5
V gene: TRBV28
CDR3 protein: CASSVDNSNQPQHF
CDR3 DNA: TGTGCCAGCAGCGTGGACAATAGCAATCAGCCCCAGCATTTT

D gene: .
clone size: .
J gene: TRBJ2-1
V gene: TRBV5-1
CDR3 protein: CASSPRQGQYHHEQFF
CDR3 DNA: TGCGCCAGCAGCCCCCGGCAGGGCCAATATCACCATGAGCAGTTCTTC

D gene: TRBD1
clone size: .
J gene: TRBJ1-1
V gene: TRBV7-9
CDR3 protein: CASRTGPNTEAFF
CDR3 DNA: TGTGCCAGCAGGACAGGGCCCAACACTGAAGCTTTCTTT

D gene: .
clone size: .
J gene: TRBJ1-5
V gene: TRBV3-1
CDR3 protein: CASSQATDSNQPQHF
CDR3 DNA: TGTGCCAGCAGCCAAGCGACAGATAGCAATCAGCCCCAGCATTTT

D gene: .
clone size: .
J gene: TRBJ1-5
V gene: TRBV7-8
CDR3 protein: CASSPNLWYSQPQHF
CDR3 DNA: TGTGCCAGCAGCCCCAACCTTTGGTACTCGCAGCCCCAGCATTTT

D gene: TRBD1
clone size: .
J gene: TRBJ2-1
V gene: TRBV25-1
CDR3 protein: CASSEGDRGHVEQFF
CDR3 DNA: TGTGCCAGCAGTGAAGGGGACAGGGGGCACGTTGAGCAGTTCTTC

D gene: .
clone size: .
J gene: TRBJ1-1
V gene: TRBV20-1
CDR3 protein: CSATGNTEAFF
CDR3 DNA: TGCAGTGCAACAGGGAACACTGAAGCTTTCTTT

D gene: TRBD1
clone size: .
J gene: TRBJ1-2
V gene: TRBV7-6
CDR3 protein: CASTAAGGQIGGYTF
CDR3 DNA: TGTGCCAGCACCGCGGCGGGGGGACAGATCGGCGGCTACACCTTC

D gene: TRBD1
clone size: .
J gene: TRBJ1-1
V gene: TRBV29-1
CDR3 protein: CSVDRDTEAFF
CDR3 DNA: TGCAGCGTGGACAGGGACACTGAAGCTTTCTTT

D gene: TRBD1
clone size: .
J gene: TRBJ1-5
V gene: TRBV4-1
CDR3 protein: CASSHETGVGQPQHF
CDR3 DNA: TGCGCCAGCAGCCATGAGACAGGGGTAGGCCAGCCCCAGCATTTT

D gene: TRBD1
clone size: .
J gene: TRBJ1-5
V gene: TRBV7-2
CDR3 protein: CASSSWTGAWPQHF
CDR3 DNA: TGTGCCAGCAGCTCCTGGACAGGGGCATGGCCCCAGCATTTT

D gene: .
clone size: .
J gene: TRBJ2-7
V gene: TRBV30
CDR3 protein: CAWSVVRQGGSFYEQYF
CDR3 DNA: TGTGCCTGGAGTGTAGTACGCCAGGGGGGCTCCTTCTACGAGCAGTACTTC

D gene: .
clone size: .
J gene: TRBJ2-1
V gene: TRBV29-1
CDR3 protein: CSVETASYNEQFF
CDR3 DNA: TGCAGCGTTGAAACCGCCTCCTACAATGAGCAGTTCTTC

D gene: .
clone size: .
J gene: TRBJ1-4
V gene: TRBV4-1
CDR3 protein: CASSPFGSNEKLFF
CDR3 DNA: TGCGCCAGCAGCCCATTCGGCTCTAATGAAAAACTGTTTTTT

D gene: .
clone size: .
J gene: TRBJ2-7
V gene: TRBV2
CDR3 protein: CATALMWESYEQYF
CDR3 DNA: TGTGCCACCGCCCTAATGTGGGAGTCCTACGAGCAGTACTTC

D gene: TRBD2
clone size: .
J gene: TRBJ2-1
V gene: TRBV7-2
CDR3 protein: CASRREKGLAGGSYNEQFF
CDR3 DNA: TGTGCCAGCAGGCGAGAAAAGGGACTAGCGGGAGGATCCTACAATGAGCAGTTCTTC

D gene: .
clone size: .
J gene: TRBJ1-1
V gene: TRBV5-1
CDR3 protein: CASSLEGREATEAFF
CDR3 DNA: TGCGCCAGCAGCTTGGAGGGCCGTGAGGCCACTGAAGCTTTCTTT

D gene: TRBD2
clone size: .
J gene: TRBJ2-1
V gene: TRBV7-6
CDR3 protein: CASSLTWGTSWAYNEQFF
CDR3 DNA: TGTGCCAGCAGCTTAACTTGGGGGACTAGTTGGGCTTACAATGAGCAGTTCTTC

D gene: .
clone size: .
J gene: TRBJ1-5
V gene: TRBV29-1
CDR3 protein: CSVETASNQPQHF
CDR3 DNA: TGCAGCGTTGAAACAGCTAGCAATCAGCCCCAGCATTTT

D gene: .
clone size: .
J gene: TRBJ1-3
V gene: TRBV9
CDR3 protein: CASSLRTSNTIYF
CDR3 DNA: TGTGCCAGCAGCTTACGGACTTCAAACACCATATATTTT

D gene: TRBD1
clone size: .
J gene: TRBJ1-1
V gene: TRBV5-6
CDR3 protein: CASSFPTGGTEAFF
CDR3 DNA: TGTGCCAGCAGCTTCCCTACAGGGGGCACTGAAGCTTTCTTT

D gene: .
clone size: .
J gene: TRBJ2-4
V gene: TRBV3-1
CDR3 protein: CASSVHHLQRKNIQYF
CDR3 DNA: TGTGCCAGCAGCGTTCACCATTTGCAAAGAAAAAACATTCAGTACTTC

D gene: .
clone size: .
J gene: TRBJ1-1
V gene: TRBV6-1
CDR3 protein: CASGLQWNTEAFF
CDR3 DNA: TGTGCCAGCGGACTACAGTGGAACACTGAAGCTTTCTTT

D gene: TRBD1
clone size: few
J gene: TRBJ2-3
V gene: TRBV19
CDR3 protein: CASSTWDRGPDTQYF
CDR3 DNA: TGTGCCAGTAGTACTTGGGACAGGGGTCCAGATACGCAGTATTTT

D gene: .
clone size: .
J gene: TRBJ1-5
V gene: TRBV2
CDR3 protein: CASSEKNQPQHF
CDR3 DNA: TGTGCCAGCAGTGAAAAAAATCAGCCCCAGCATTTT

D gene: .
clone size: .
J gene: TRBJ2-1
V gene: TRBV10-3
CDR3 protein: CAISGIGRRNEQFF
CDR3 DNA: TGTGCCATCAGTGGAATCGGGAGACGCAATGAGCAGTTCTTC

D gene: TRBD2
clone size: few
J gene: TRBJ2-7
V gene: TRBV19
CDR3 protein: CASSASGSYEQYF
CDR3 DNA: TGTGCCAGTAGCGCTAGCGGCTCCTACGAGCAGTACTTC

D gene: TRBD2
clone size: .
J gene: TRBJ2-3
V gene: TRBV10-3
CDR3 protein: CAISESGLAVTDTQYF
CDR3 DNA: TGTGCCATCAGTGAGTCGGGACTAGCGGTGACAGATACGCAGTATTTT

D gene: TRBD2
clone size: .
J gene: TRBJ2-7
V gene: TRBV7-9
CDR3 protein: CASSFLAGDSYEQYF
CDR3 DNA: TGTGCCAGCAGCTTCCTAGCGGGGGACTCCTACGAGCAGTACTTC

D gene: .
clone size: once
J gene: TRBJ1-1
V gene: TRBV12-3/TRBV12-4
CDR3 protein: CASSFEGQTEAFF
CDR3 DNA: TGTGCCAGCAGTTTTGAGGGTCAAACTGAAGCTTTCTTT

D gene: TRBD2
clone size: .
J gene: TRBJ2-1
V gene: TRBV2
CDR3 protein: CALPRGGTSGSHNEQFF
CDR3 DNA: TGTGCCCTACCCCGTGGCGGGACTAGCGGGAGTCACAATGAGCAGTTCTTC

D gene: .
clone size: .
J gene: TRBJ2-5
V gene: TRBV2
CDR3 protein: CASSEWGLETQYF
CDR3 DNA: TGTGCCAGCAGTGAGTGGGGCTTAGAGACCCAGTACTTC

D gene: .
clone size: .
J gene: TRBJ1-1
V gene: TRBV4-1
CDR3 protein: CASSQPKLGDYKDTEAFF
CDR3 DNA: TGCGCCAGCAGCCAACCGAAACTGGGGGACTATAAGGACACTGAAGCTTTCTTT

D gene: TRBD1
clone size: once
J gene: TRBJ2-7
V gene: TRBV27
CDR3 protein: CASSLRGTGGYEQYF
CDR3 DNA: TGTGCCAGCAGTTTAAGGGGGACAGGGGGCTACGAGCAGTACTTC

D gene: .
clone size: .
J gene: TRBJ2-5
V gene: TRBV12-3/TRBV12-4
CDR3 protein: CASSLAPGRETQYF
CDR3 DNA: TGTGCCAGCAGTTTAGCACCCGGCCGGGAGACCCAGTACTTC

D gene: TRBD1
clone size: .
J gene: TRBJ2-1
V gene: TRBV12-3/TRBV12-4
CDR3 protein: CASRTGTAYNEQFF
CDR3 DNA: TGTGCCAGCAGAACCGGGACAGCCTACAATGAGCAGTTCTTC

D gene: .
clone size: .
J gene: TRBJ2-1
V gene: TRBV25-1
CDR3 protein: CASSEYSSVLYNEQFF
CDR3 DNA: TGTGCCAGCAGTGAATATTCATCAGTTCTTTACAATGAGCAGTTCTTC

D gene: TRBD1
clone size: .
J gene: TRBJ2-7
V gene: TRBV29-1
CDR3 protein: CSAYGTDVYEQYF
CDR3 DNA: TGCAGCGCCTACGGGACAGACGTCTACGAGCAGTACTTC

D gene: TRBD2
clone size: .
J gene: TRBJ2-1
V gene: TRBV7-2
CDR3 protein: CASSLGTSGDEQFF
CDR3 DNA: TGTGCCAGCAGCTTGGGGACTAGCGGGGATGAGCAGTTCTTC

D gene: .
clone size: .
J gene: TRBJ1-6
V gene: TRBV4-1
CDR3 protein: CASSQEGGNSPLHF
CDR3 DNA: TGCGCCAGCAGCCAAGAGGGGGGGAATTCACCCCTCCACTTT

D gene: .
clone size: .
J gene: TRBJ2-2
V gene: TRBV5-1
CDR3 protein: CASSVLDSYNTGELFF
CDR3 DNA: TGCGCCAGCAGCGTACTGGACAGCTACAACACCGGGGAGCTGTTTTTT

D gene: TRBD2
clone size: .
J gene: TRBJ2-1
V gene: TRBV30
CDR3 protein: CAWSHTVRREMQSSYNEQFF
CDR3 DNA: TGTGCCTGGAGTCACACCGTTCGGCGGGAGATGCAGAGCTCCTACAATGAGCAGTTCTTC

D gene: TRBD1
clone size: .
J gene: TRBJ1-1
V gene: TRBV4-2
CDR3 protein: CASSQDERGQRNTEAFF
CDR3 DNA: TGTGCCAGCAGCCAAGATGAAAGGGGGCAAAGGAACACTGAAGCTTTCTTT

D gene: .
clone size: .
J gene: TRBJ2-2
V gene: TRBV19
CDR3 protein: CAGASEAGELFF
CDR3 DNA: TGTGCCGGGGCGAGCGAGGCCGGGGAGCTGTTTTTT

D gene: .
clone size: .
J gene: TRBJ1-6
V gene: TRBV5-4
CDR3 protein: CASRAGTGNSPLHF
CDR3 DNA: TGTGCCAGCAGGGCCGGGACGGGAAATTCACCCCTCCACTTT

D gene: .
clone size: .
J gene: TRBJ2-3
V gene: TRBV30
CDR3 protein: CAWSVLLERTDTQYF
CDR3 DNA: TGTGCCTGGAGTGTGTTGCTGGAACGGACAGATACGCAGTATTTT

D gene: TRBD2
clone size: .
J gene: TRBJ2-7
V gene: TRBV2
CDR3 protein: CASSEAGLAGGPDEQYF
CDR3 DNA: TGTGCCAGCAGTGAAGCTGGACTAGCGGGAGGGCCGGACGAGCAGTACTTC

D gene: .
clone size: .
J gene: TRBJ1-2
V gene: TRBV6-5
CDR3 protein: CASSYSIRPTSGYTF
CDR3 DNA: TGTGCCAGCAGTTACTCGATTAGGCCGACTTCTGGCTACACCTTC